Reported below is one TCR beta chain. Antigen unknown. This record belongs to a study of beta chain features in type 1 diabetes. The whole isolated RNA underwent reverse transcription, so sequencing captured expressed TCRB transcripts. Clones were sequenced by immunoSEQ multiplex PCR, and TCRdb holds only the in-frame ones, with some missing. The sample shows about 99,000 clones, 25% to 35% of them seen only once. Study-level results: Sequencing the cDNA could make cells with high TCR expression show up more than they should. TCRB CDR3s were moderately but significantly shorter in Type 1 diabetes patients in all four CD4+ subsets. Any role of HLA type in TCRB rearrangement remained unresolved here.

The CDR3 has 18 amino acids. V gave up 8 bases and J gave up 2 bases; unmatched junction bases: 20. CDR1 and CDR2 from the germline V gene are MGHDK and SYGVNS. V and J are TRBV25-1 and TRBJ2-5; 7 bases map to TRBD1. The specimen was central memory CD4+ T cells from blood. The receptor's source is a woman aged 18-30 years with type 1 diabetes. The CDR3 coding sequence is TGTGCCAGCGCAGACCGACAGGGTAAAAGAGGGTGGCAAGAGACCCAGTACTTC. Translating gives CASADRQGKRGWQETQYF.